The source of this T cell receptor beta chain is a study of blood T cell repertoires in COVID-19. Study in general: Acute and convalescent COVID-19 samples came from the United States, Italy and Spain.

Looked up from germline, CDR1 is SGHDT and CDR2 is YYEEEE. This CDR3 is built from 11 residues. Trimming shortened V by 7 bases and J by 4 bases, and 8 bases separated the two germline ends. Original methodology: Nucleated cell number was recorded as an estimate derived from reference gene primer amplification. Assay used: immunoSEQ multiplex PCR; TCRdb lists only in-frame clones, some missing. V, J and clone size derive from that table, while D and trimming were established from the DNA sequence. This sample has about 170,000 clones, with over 75% found just once. The V call is TRBV5-6, the J call TRBJ1-2; TRBD1 is a possible D gene (5 bases). What was sequenced was peripheral blood. The TCR originated in a man in his 60s who had recovered from COVID-19. CDR3 coding DNA: TGTGCCAGCGGGCAGGGCTATGGCTACACCTTC. Translating it yields CASGQGYGYTF.